The 10 T cell receptor beta chains reported below all come from one sample, sequenced in a study of OX40 agonist ivuxolimab in advanced cancers. Data came from immunoSEQ multiplex PCR; TCRdb stores just in-frame clones and leaves some out. The table includes 40,000 to 60,000 clones, roughly 81% detected once. The specimen was CD4+ or CD8+ T cells sorted from blood, collected in a trial of the OX40 agonist ivuxolimab. The receptors were gathered from an adult with an advanced solid tumor such as melanoma, head and neck, liver or kidney cancer.

V gene TRBV7-2 combines with J gene TRBJ2-1; D is ambiguous. With 8 bases removed from V and 3 bases from J, the gap between germline ends came to 11 bases. The CDR3 extends over 13 amino acids. Per the germline V gene, CDR1 is SGHTA and CDR2 is FQGNSA. The CDR3 here is CASGPKGYNEQFF. CDR3 in DNA: TGTGCCAGCGGCCCTAAAGGCTACAATGAGCAGTTCTTC.

The J gene is TRBJ1-2, the V gene TRBV7-2; possibly TRBD1 for D (5 bases). V gave up 4 bases and J gave up 4 bases, with 13 bases separating them. The CDR3 extends over 14 amino acids. Germline CDR1 and CDR2: SGHTA and FQGNSA. The CDR3 here is CASSYGGEGYGYTF. In DNA form, the CDR3 reads TGTGCCAGCAGCTACGGGGGGGAGGGCTATGGCTACACCTTC.

V usage is TRBV6-5 and J usage is TRBJ1-1, with D perhaps matching TRBD1 (6 bases). Trimming took 6 bases from V and 6 from J, leaving 14 bases between them. Germline assignment: CDR1 MNHEY and CDR2 SVGAGI. There are 13 residues in the CDR3. CDR3 coding DNA: TGTGCCAGCAGGGGGGGCTCTATCCCTGAAGCTTTCTTT. This encodes CASRGGSIPEAFF.

The chain has TRBV19 and TRBJ2-1; 12 nucleotides match TRBD2. The CDR3 runs 13 residues. CDR1 LNHDA and CDR2 SQIVND come from the germline V gene (reference sequence). The trim removed 10 bases at V and 12 bases at J, leaving 10 bases unmatched. CDR3 DNA: TGTGCCACCAGACTAGCGGGAGCACTCGGGCAGTTCTTC. This codes for CATRLAGALGQFF.

The chain is built from TRBV30 and TRBJ1-5; TRBD1 matches at 9 bases. Unmatched junction bases numbered 10, after V lost 4 bases and J lost 6 bases. This CDR3 is 15 amino acids long. Germline V CDR1 and CDR2: GTSNPN, SVGIG (reference sequence). The CDR3 loop is CAWTEGTGTGQPQHF. In nucleotides, the CDR3 is TGTGCCTGGACCGAGGGGACAGGGACAGGTCAGCCCCAGCATTTT.

V and J are TRBV5-8 and TRBJ2-3, with TRBD1 matching over 11 bases. CDR3 length: 15 residues. The V gene's germline CDR1 is SGHTS and CDR2 YDEGEE. Unmatched junction bases numbered 6, after V lost 4 bases and J lost 5 bases. DNA for the CDR3: TGTGCCAGCAGCATCGGACAGGGGGCATTAGATACGCAGTATTTT. Its protein product is CASSIGQGALDTQYF. Using reference TRBV5-8 and TRBJ2-3 for the parts outside the CDR3, the full variable domain is EAGVTQSPTHLIKTRGQQATLRCSPISGHTSVYWYQQALGLGLQFLLWYDEGEERNRGNFPPRFSGRQFPNYSSELNVNALELEDSALYLCASSIGQGALDTQYFGPGTRLTVL.

The rearrangement joins TRBV2 to TRBJ2-1; TRBD2 aligns across 9 bases. Germline lookup yields CDR1 SNHLY and CDR2 FYNNEI. The length of the CDR3 is 15 residues. The junction had 11 bases not matched to a gene; V was cut back by 6 bases and J by 8 bases. This CDR3 reads CASRGVAGVPHEQFF. CDR3 coding DNA: TGTGCCAGCAGGGGCGTAGCGGGAGTCCCCCATGAGCAGTTCTTC.

The chain uses TRBV2 and TRBJ1-1; 8 bases are a match to TRBD1. CDR3 length: 11 residues. Germline CDR1 is SNHLY and CDR2 is FYNNEI. Unmatched junction bases numbered 4, after V lost 10 bases and J lost 6 bases. CDR3 residues: CANRGEAEAFF. The CDR3 DNA reads TGTGCCAACAGGGGGGAGGCTGAAGCTTTCTTT.

The chain has TRBV19 and TRBJ1-5, with a weak D call TRBD1 (5 bases). Trimming pared 3 bases from V and 2 bases from J, leaving 8 bases between. This CDR3 spans 14 amino acids. From germline, CDR1 is LNHDA and CDR2 SQIVND (reference sequence). In DNA form, the CDR3 reads TGTGCCAGTAGTATCGGGGGTCGCAATCAGCCCCAGCATTTT. Its translation is CASSIGGRNQPQHF.

This chain joins TRBV19 and TRBJ1-5; 8 bases fit TRBD1. This CDR3 has 15 residues. The ends lost 6 bases at V and 4 bases at J; junction bases unmatched: 8. CDR1 is LNHDA and CDR2 is SQIVND in the germline V gene (reference sequence). The CDR3 DNA reads TGTGCCAGTAGCGCTCCCCGACAGGGGAATCAGCCCCAGCATTTT. This gives the protein CASSAPRQGNQPQHF.